The T cell receptor (beta chain) under discussion was sequenced for a study of early T cells in non-severe SARS-CoV-2 infection. Individual cDNA molecules carried attached unique molecular identifiers. TCRdb called the 5' RACE reads again in MiXCR, with one record for every CDR3 protein. The data hold about 69,000 distinct CDR3 sequences, with 9.5% observed a single time. About this clonotype itself: This may be a read error: a much more frequent sequence differs by one nucleotide.

Trimming stripped 5 bases from V and 4 bases from J, with 16 bases between. Germline CDR1 reads SGHDN; CDR2 reads FVKESK. This CDR3 has 15 amino acids. Sample: whole blood. The receptor's source is an adult who was a healthcare worker with PCR-confirmed SARS-CoV-2 infection or an uninfected control (not recorded which). The rearrangement joins TRBV14 to TRBJ2-3, with D hard to call. The CDR3 DNA reads as TGTGCCAGCAGCTTGGCCAGTGATCGTGCAGATACGCAGTATTTT. It is translated as CASSLASDRADTQYF.